The 26 T cell receptor beta chains in this list originate from one sample, sequenced in a study of blood T cell repertoires in COVID-19 (TCRdb year 2020). Library preparation used the immunoSEQ multiplex PCR assay. The source is immuneACCESS, and TCRdb retained only in-frame sequences with V and J called. Part of the clones is not carried over; for the studies checked, unresolved V genes explain less than half of this, and the remainder is unexplained. The sample includes about 76,000 clones, with 65% to 85% observed a single time. The ten largest clonotypes hold roughly 18% of the sample. The sequenced sample consisted of peripheral blood. These receptors were obtained from a woman aged 60-75 years with acute or convalescent COVID-19.

In this sample, this clone turned up many times. The chain couples TRBV6-4 to TRBJ1-2, with D possibly matching TRBD1 (6 bases). Trimming shortened V by 0 bases and J by 8 bases, and 22 bases separated the two germline ends. Looked up from germline, CDR1 is MRHNA and CDR2 is SNTAGT. The CDR3 loop spans 17 amino acids. The CDR3 loop reads CASSDSSQDRESRGYTF. The CDR3 DNA follows: TGTGCCAGCAGTGACTCGAGTCAGGACAGAGAGTCGAGGGGCTACACCTTC.

The rearrangement uses TRBV6-1 and TRBJ2-2; D might be TRBD1 (6 bases). The CDR3 sequence is 15 residues long. Germline CDR1 is MNHNS and CDR2 is SASEGT. The V gene lost 3 bases and the J gene lost 4 bases, with 12 bases spanning the gap. The DNA for the CDR3 is TGTGCCAGCAGTGATCAGGGGAAGGGCACCGGGGAGCTGTTTTTT. Protein product: CASSDQGKGTGELFF.

The V gene is TRBV10-3, the J gene TRBJ1-5, with D perhaps TRBD1 (5 bases). Trimming cost V 11 bases and J 0 bases, with 11 bases left between them. The CDR3 contains 13 residues. CDR1 is ENHRY and CDR2 is SYGVKD in the germline V gene. CDR3 loop: CASSGNSNQPQHF. The CDR3 DNA reads as TGTGCCTCGTCAGGGAATAGCAATCAGCCCCAGCATTTT.

The V gene is TRBV11-3, the J gene TRBJ1-1, with TRBD1 matching 7 bases. The CDR3 is made up of 13 amino acids. Unmatched junction bases numbered 2, after V lost 3 bases and J lost 4 bases. Germline V lookup: CDR1 SGHNT, CDR2 YENEEA. CDR3 coding DNA: TGTGCCAGCAGCTTTAACAGGGGCACTGAAGCTTTCTTT. Translation: CASSFNRGTEAFF.

V and J are TRBV7-3 and TRBJ1-1; D gene uncertain. CDR1 is SGHTA, CDR2 FQGTGA, per germline. Trimming stripped 5 bases from V and 1 base from J, with 14 bases between. This CDR3 spans 15 amino acids. CDR3 amino acids: CASSLTRDTNTEAFF. For the CDR3, the DNA is TGTGCCAGCAGCCTCACCCGTGACACGAACACTGAAGCTTTCTTT.

V gene TRBV28 combines with J gene TRBJ2-3; D possibly corresponds to TRBD1 (6 bases). In germline, CDR1 is MDHEN, CDR2 SYDVKM. CDR3 length: 11 amino acids. Between the trimmed V and J ends, which lost 6 bases and 14 bases, there was a span of 15 bases. The CDR3 reads CASRQGVRVYF. Here the CDR3 DNA reads TGTGCCAGCAGACAGGGAGTTCGTGTGTATTTT. The full variable domain, with the rest looked up from reference TRBV28 and TRBJ2-3, is DVKVTQSSRYLVKRTGEKVFLECVQDMDHENMFWYRQDPGLGLRLIYFSYDVKMKEKGDIPEGYSVSREKKERFSLILESASTNQTSMYLCASRQGVRVYFGPGTRLTVL.

The chain is built from TRBV10-3 and TRBJ2-3; TRBD1 matches 9 bases. J lost 5 bases, V lost 7 bases, and 10 bases had no gene match. The CDR3 runs to 15 residues. Germline-derived CDR1 and CDR2 are ENHRY and SYGVKD. DNA for the CDR3: TGTGCCATCACTAGCTCGACAGGGGGAGGAGATACGCAGTATTTT. Translation gives CAITSSTGGGDTQYF.

DNA of the CDR3: TGTGCCAGCACGAGAGGGGGTTCGTTGTATGGCTACACCTTC. It yields the protein CASTRGGSLYGYTF. The chain is built from TRBV9 and TRBJ1-2, with a possible D match to TRBD1 (6 bases). In germline, CDR1 is SGDLS, CDR2 YYNGEE. The CDR3 sequence is 14 residues long. V lost 6 bases to trimming and J lost 5 bases, with 17 bases between them.

There are a few counts of this clone. The V and J genes are TRBV5-1 and TRBJ2-3; possible D gene TRBD2, 6 bases. The CDR3 is made up of 16 amino acids. Germline loops: CDR1 SGHRS, CDR2 YFSETQ. Trimming cost V 2 bases and J 1 base, with 14 bases left between them. In DNA, the CDR3 is TGCGCCAGCAGCTTCTCGGCTAGCGCGGGCACAGATACGCAGTATTTT. Translation: CASSFSASAGTDTQYF.

This clone has just one count. The rearrangement uses TRBV2 and TRBJ2-7; 9 nucleotides line up with TRBD1. This CDR3 contains 15 residues. CDR1 and CDR2 from the germline V gene are SNHLY and FYNNEI. CDR3: CASSQAGTGSREQYV. Written as DNA, the CDR3 is TGTGCCAGCAGTCAAGCCGGGACAGGGAGTAGGGAGCAGTACGTC.

In this sample, this clone turned up once. The J gene is TRBJ2-3, the V gene TRBV9; 7 bases are a match to TRBD1. Germline V lookup: CDR1 SGDLS, CDR2 YYNGEE. This CDR3 spans 16 amino acids. V trimming: 1 base; J trimming: 1 base; junction bases outside the gene matches: 6. Here the CDR3 reads CASSVRQGMGTDTQYF. CDR3 nucleotides: TGTGCCAGCAGCGTAAGACAGGGCATGGGCACAGATACGCAGTATTTT.

The chain employs TRBV6-5 and TRBJ1-2; possible D gene TRBD1, 6 bases. This CDR3 region has 13 residues. Looked up from germline, CDR1 is MNHEY and CDR2 is SVGAGI. The V and J ends lost 6 bases and 8 bases respectively, with 16 bases between them. CDR3 sequence (DNA): TGTGCCAGCAGCCCCAACAGGGCCGGCGGCTACACCTTC. This codes for CASSPNRAGGYTF.

J is TRBJ1-2 and V is TRBV5-1; 9 bases line up with TRBD1. V was pared by 0 bases and J by 5 bases, with 5 bases of the junction left unmatched. This CDR3 has 15 residues. Germline V gene lookup returns CDR1 SGHRS and CDR2 YFSETQ. The CDR3 DNA reads as TGCGCCAGCAGCTTGGAAACAGGGGGCAGGTATGGCTACACCTTC. Residues: CASSLETGGRYGYTF.

The chain combines TRBV11-2 with TRBJ2-6, with TRBD2 as a possible D gene (6 bases). Germline CDR1 reads SGHAT; CDR2 reads FQNNGV. CDR3 size: 16 residues. V gave up 4 bases and J gave up 0 bases, with 10 bases separating them. This CDR3 is CASSYGRRSGANVLTF. The CDR3 DNA sequence: TGTGCCAGCAGCTACGGGAGACGCTCTGGGGCCAACGTCCTGACTTTC.

The V call is TRBV5-4, the J call TRBJ1-3; 7 bases line up with TRBD1. The trim removed 3 bases at V and 7 bases at J, leaving 10 bases unmatched. Per the germline V gene, CDR1 is SGHNT and CDR2 is YYREEE (reference sequence). CDR3 size: 15 residues. CDR3 sequence: CASSSDRAIANTIYF. As DNA, the CDR3 is TGTGCCAGCAGCTCCGACAGGGCCATAGCGAACACCATATATTTT.

This clone was observed a single time. The chain is built from TRBV18 and TRBJ2-5; 10 nucleotides match TRBD2. V shed 6 bases, J shed 4 bases, and the junction held 5 bases outside the gene matches. This CDR3 is built from 14 residues. The V gene's germline CDR1 is KGHSH and CDR2 LQKENI. CDR3 nucleotide sequence: TGTGCCAGCTCGGGGACTAGCGCCGCAGAGACCCAGTACTTC. Translated, it gives CASSGTSAAETQYF.

This chain uses TRBV29-1 with TRBJ1-1; possible D gene TRBD1, 6 bases. Trimming removed 3 bases from V and 1 base from J, with 9 bases in between. The CDR3 has 13 residues. The germline V gene has CDR1 SQVTM and CDR2 ANQGSEA. CDR3 amino acids: CSVDQGTNTEAFF. CDR3 bases: TGCAGCGTTGACCAGGGGACGAACACTGAAGCTTTCTTT. Combining the CDR3 with reference TRBV29-1 and TRBJ1-1 gives the whole variable domain SAVISQKPSRDICQRGTSLTIQCQVDSQVTMMFWYRQQPGQSLTLIATANQGSEATYESGFVIDKFPISRPNLTFSTLTVSNMSPEDSSIYLCSVDQGTNTEAFFGQGTRLTVV.

V usage is TRBV9 and J usage is TRBJ1-2; 10 bases line up with TRBD1. CDR3 size: 17 residues. Looked up from germline, CDR1 is SGDLS and CDR2 is YYNGEE. Unmatched junction bases numbered 16, after V lost 3 bases and J lost 8 bases. CDR3: CASSAALLDRGQEGYTF. The CDR3, as DNA: TGTGCCAGCAGCGCGGCCCTCCTCGACAGGGGGCAAGAGGGCTACACCTTC. The complete variable domain, with remaining parts taken from reference TRBV9 and TRBJ1-2, reads DSGVTQTPKHLITATGQRVTLRCSPRSGDLSVYWYQQSLDQGLQFLIQYYNGEERAKGNILERFSAQQFPDLHSELNLSSLELGDSALYFCASSAALLDRGQEGYTFGSGTRLTVV.

In its sample, this clone was seen once. This chain connects TRBV4-3 to TRBJ1-1; D call uncertain. The V end was cut by 0 bases, the J end by 0 bases, with 11 bases between. CDR3 length equals 16 residues. Germline lookup yields CDR1 LGHNA and CDR2 YSLEER. Written as DNA, the CDR3 is TGCGCCAGCAGCCAAGAGCCGGGAACCTTGAACACTGAAGCTTTCTTT. It is translated as CASSQEPGTLNTEAFF.

The chain uses TRBV7-9 and TRBJ2-5, with 14 bases aligning to TRBD2. The germline V gene encodes CDR1 SEHNR and CDR2 FQNEAQ (reference sequence). V lost 3 bases to trimming and J lost 5 bases; unmatched junction nucleotides: 8. The CDR3 extends over 17 amino acids. CDR3 in amino acids: CASSFGLAGGRRETQYF. The CDR3 DNA follows: TGTGCCAGCAGCTTTGGACTAGCGGGGGGTCGGAGGGAGACCCAGTACTTC. Using reference TRBV7-9 and TRBJ2-5 for the parts outside the CDR3, the full variable domain is DTGVSQNPRHKITKRGQNVTFRCDPISEHNRLYWYRQTLGQGPEFLTYFQNEAQLEKSRLLSDRFSAERPKGSFSTLEIQRTEQGDSAMYLCASSFGLAGGRRETQYFGPGTRLLVL.

This sequence joins TRBV3-1 (or the pseudogene TRBV3-2) and TRBJ2-1, with D possibly being TRBD1 (6 bases). The CDR3 is 16 residues long. Trimming stripped 3 bases from V and 2 bases from J, with 14 bases between. The V gene's germline CDR1 is LGHDT and CDR2 YNNKEL (reference sequence). The CDR3 is CASSHSDRLTYNEQFF. CDR3 nucleotides: TGTGCCAGCAGCCACTCAGACAGGCTTACCTACAATGAGCAGTTCTTC.

The rearrangement links TRBV2 to TRBJ1-5; 12 bases are shared with TRBD1. There are 18 residues in the CDR3. Per germline, CDR1 SNHLY and CDR2 FYNNEI. J lost 1 base, V lost 5 bases, and 9 bases had no gene match. As DNA, the CDR3 is TGTGCCAGCAGTACCCCGGGACAGGGGGCAGGCAGCAATCAGCCCCAGCATTTT. Its protein is CASSTPGQGAGSNQPQHF.

The rearrangement joins TRBV24-1 to TRBJ1-2; D remains ambiguous. CDR1 KGHDR and CDR2 SFDVKD come from the germline V gene. The ends were cut back, 8 bases at V and 0 bases at J, with 9 bases in the middle. The CDR3 sequence is 13 residues long. CDR3 bases: TGTGCCACCATCCAGGTATCTAACTATGGCTACACCTTC. This sequence encodes CATIQVSNYGYTF.

The chain joins TRBV5-1 to TRBJ2-1; 13 bases are shared with TRBD2. From germline, CDR1 is SGHRS and CDR2 YFSETQ. The CDR3 runs to 17 residues. J gave up 9 bases and V 0 bases, and 9 bases lay outside the gene matches. The CDR3: CASSLGPTSGGAGEQFF. In DNA, the CDR3 is TGCGCCAGCAGCTTGGGACCCACTAGCGGGGGGGCCGGTGAGCAGTTCTTC.

The rearrangement links TRBV5-4 to TRBJ1-4; 7 bases match TRBD1. The V gene end was trimmed by 1 base and the J gene end by 4 bases; junction bases not matched to a gene: 10. This CDR3 contains 17 residues. Germline V gives CDR1 SGHNT, CDR2 YYREEE (reference sequence). CDR3 DNA sequence: TGTGCCAGCAGCTTGCGCCAGGGGGAAATCGGTAATGAAAAACTGTTTTTT. Translating it yields CASSLRQGEIGNEKLFF. Together with reference TRBV5-4 and TRBJ1-4, the CDR3 gives the full variable domain: ETGVTQSPTHLIKTRGQQVTLRCSSQSGHNTVSWYQQALGQGPQFIFQYYREEENGRGNFPPRFSGLQFPNYSSELNVNALELDDSALYLCASSLRQGEIGNEKLFFGSGTQLSVL.

V and J are TRBV24-1 and TRBJ1-5, with 11 bases aligning to TRBD1. CDR3 length equals 16 residues. The germline CDR1 and CDR2 sequences are KGHDR and SFDVKD. The J segment lost 3 bases and the V segment lost 5 bases, leaving 5 bases of the junction unmatched. The CDR3 spells CATSGGQGALNQPQHF. Written as DNA, the CDR3 is TGTGCCACCAGTGGTGGACAGGGGGCCCTCAATCAGCCCCAGCATTTT.